This is a list of T cell receptor beta chains from one sample in a study of cytomegalovirus exposure and HLA in healthy donors. Produced via immunoSEQ multiplex PCR; TCRdb's table is partial and in-frame only. The data show 100,000 to 150,000 clones, 86% seen once. Sequences were obtained from PBMCs. The receptors originated from a man younger than 35 in good health and CMV-seronegative. CDR3s include the opening cysteine and the closing phenylalanine or tryptophan. Fields, in order: V gene, CDR3 protein.

V: TRBV6-5
CDR3: CASSYASGTNTGELFF

V: TRBV30
CDR3: CAWSAGTSGVGDTQYF

V: TRBV5-4
CDR3: CASSLTSKETQYF

V: TRBV10-1
CDR3: CATDDSEAFF

V: TRBV5-1
CDR3: CASSLEGAYEQYF

V: TRBV5-6
CDR3: CASSFRGGGGPANQPQHF

V: TRBV6-5
CDR3: CASSYSTGITEAFF

V: TRBV6-5
CDR3: CASSLSGGVNNEQFF

V: TRBV9
CDR3: CASSPRSGKDTGELFF

V: TRBV6-4
CDR3: CASSGTGHEQFF

V: TRBV5-8
CDR3: CASSGQTNEAFF